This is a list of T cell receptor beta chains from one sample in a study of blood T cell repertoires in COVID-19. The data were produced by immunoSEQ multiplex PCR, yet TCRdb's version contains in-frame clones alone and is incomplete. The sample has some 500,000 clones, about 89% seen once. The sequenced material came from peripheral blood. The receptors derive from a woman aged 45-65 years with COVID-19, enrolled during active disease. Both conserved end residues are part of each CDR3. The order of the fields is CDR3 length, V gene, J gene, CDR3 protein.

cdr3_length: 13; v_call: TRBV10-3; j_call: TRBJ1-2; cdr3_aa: CAISEMPGYGYTF
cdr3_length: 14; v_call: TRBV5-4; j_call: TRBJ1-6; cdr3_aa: CASSLERGNSPLHF
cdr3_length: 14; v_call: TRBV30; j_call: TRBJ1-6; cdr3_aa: CAWSVGQGNSPLHF
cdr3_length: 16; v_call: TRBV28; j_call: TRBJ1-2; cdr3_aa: CASSLVGEARSYGYTF
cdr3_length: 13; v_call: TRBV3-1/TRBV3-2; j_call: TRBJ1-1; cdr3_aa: CASSQADRGRTFF
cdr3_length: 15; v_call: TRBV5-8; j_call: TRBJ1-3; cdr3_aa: CASSFNPTSGNTIYF
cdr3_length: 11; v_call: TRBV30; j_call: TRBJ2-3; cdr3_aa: CAWGAGNTQYF
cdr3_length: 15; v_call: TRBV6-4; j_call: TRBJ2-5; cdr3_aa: CASSERGGGRETQYF
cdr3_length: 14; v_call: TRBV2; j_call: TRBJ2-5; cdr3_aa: CASSRAGEEETQYF
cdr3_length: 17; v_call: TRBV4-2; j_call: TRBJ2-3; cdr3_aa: CASSQGQGAETTDTQYF
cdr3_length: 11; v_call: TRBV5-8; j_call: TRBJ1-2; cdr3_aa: CASRAEGGYTF
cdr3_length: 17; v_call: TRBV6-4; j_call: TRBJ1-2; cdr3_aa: CASSDFPREGARYGYTF
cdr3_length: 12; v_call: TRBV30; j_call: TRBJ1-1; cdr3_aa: CAWTRGTVEAFF
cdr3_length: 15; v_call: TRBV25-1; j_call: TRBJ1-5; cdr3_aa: CASSEWGGGYQPQHF
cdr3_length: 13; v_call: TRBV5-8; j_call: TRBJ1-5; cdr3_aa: CASSPLGGQPQHF
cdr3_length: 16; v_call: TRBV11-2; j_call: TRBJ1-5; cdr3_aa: CASSSFATGSNQPQHF
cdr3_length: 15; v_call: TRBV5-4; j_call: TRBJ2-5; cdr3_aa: CASSSPGGPRETQYF
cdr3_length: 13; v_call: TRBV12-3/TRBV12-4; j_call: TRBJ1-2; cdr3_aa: CASSFGENYGYTF
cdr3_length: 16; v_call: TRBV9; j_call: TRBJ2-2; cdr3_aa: CASSVTGTGNTGELFF
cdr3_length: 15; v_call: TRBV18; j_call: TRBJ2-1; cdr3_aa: CASSPGQGARNEQFF
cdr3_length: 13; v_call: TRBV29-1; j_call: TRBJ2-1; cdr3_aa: CSVLGGSYNEQFF
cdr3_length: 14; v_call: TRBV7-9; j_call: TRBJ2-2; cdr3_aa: CASSSSGGTGELFF
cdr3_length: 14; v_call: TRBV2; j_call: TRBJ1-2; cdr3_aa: CASSEVLQGLGYTF
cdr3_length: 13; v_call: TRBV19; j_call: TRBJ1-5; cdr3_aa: CASTRQGHQPQHF
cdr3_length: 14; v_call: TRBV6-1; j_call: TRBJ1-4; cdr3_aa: CASSDREENEKLFF
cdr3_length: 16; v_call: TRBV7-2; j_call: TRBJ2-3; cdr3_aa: CASSSKRGGNADTQYF
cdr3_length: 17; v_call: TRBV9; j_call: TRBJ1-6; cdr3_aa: CASSGRQGSSYNSPLHF